This TCR beta chain was obtained from a study of T cell responses to AZD1222 COVID-19 vaccine. Study outcomes and limitations: There were vaccine-associated CD4 TCRs across spike, dominant at 160-218 and 743-854.

Details on this clone: Its antigen is currently unknown.

From germline, CDR1 is LGHDT and CDR2 YNNKEL (reference sequence). This CDR3 spans 13 amino acids. The V end lost 0 bases, the J end lost 9 bases, and 11 bases lay between the germline ends. Libraries were prepared by immunoSEQ multiplex PCR; TCRdb keeps only in-frame clonotypes and omits some of them. The sample lists over 150,000 clones, around 89% seen once, with less than 3.5% in the top ten. Sequencing was performed on peripheral blood, taken on day 0 of AZD1222 vaccination. The TCR sequence derives from an adult in good health. The chain carries TRBV3-1 (or the pseudogene TRBV3-2) and TRBJ1-1, with no clear D. CDR3 bases: TGTGCCAGCAGCCAAGACTGGGAGCTGAAAGCTTTCTTT. It translates to CASSQDWELKAFF.